Shown below are 14 T cell receptor beta chains from a single sample sequenced in a study of T cell repertoires in cytomegalovirus infection. TCRdb fed the reads into MiXCR, producing one record per CDR3 protein. Of over 150,000 distinct CDR3 sequences listed, 15% to 20% are singletons. Source material: CD8+ T cells from PBMCs. The source of these receptors is a human donor in good health (CMV status not recorded). Some clones in this sample may be carry-over from other donors' samples.

The chain has TRBV5-5 and TRBJ2-5, with TRBD1 matching 7 bases. Germline assignment: CDR1 SGHKS and CDR2 YYEKEE (reference sequence). V trimming: 4 bases; J trimming: 1 base; junction bases outside the gene matches: 4. This CDR3 has 14 amino acids. The CDR3 nucleotides are TGTGCCAGCAGCACCGGGACAGCCCAAGAGACCCAGTACTTC. It codes for CASSTGTAQETQYF.

This clonotype was found a few times. The chain links TRBV7-9 to TRBJ2-2; D possibly corresponds to TRBD1 (6 bases). The CDR3 loop spans 15 amino acids. Per germline, CDR1 SEHNR and CDR2 FQNEAQ (reference sequence). Trimming took off 5 bases at V and 4 bases at J, with 14 bases between the two ends. The CDR3 DNA is TGTGCCAGCAGCCCTCGGACAGTTTCCACCGGGGAGCTGTTTTTT. Translating gives CASSPRTVSTGELFF.

The CDR3 loop reads CASSPPSEDYNSPLHF. CDR3 coding DNA: TGTGCCAGCAGCCCGCCGTCCGAAGACTATAATTCACCCCTCCACTTT. The gene calls are TRBV5-6 and TRBJ1-6; no clear D gene. Germline V CDR1 and CDR2: SGHDT, YYEEEE. CDR3 length: 16 amino acids. V gave up 4 bases and J gave up 3 bases, with 14 bases separating them. Full variable domain (outside the CDR3, taken from reference TRBV5-6 and TRBJ1-6): DAGVTQSPTHLIKTRGQQVTLRCSPKSGHDTVSWYQQALGQGPQFIFQYYEEEERQRGNFPDRFSGHQFPNYSSELNVNALLLGDSALYLCASSPPSEDYNSPLHFGNGTRLTVT.

The chain is built from TRBV7-8 and TRBJ2-7, with D tentatively TRBD1 or TRBD2 (5 bases each). V lost 1 base and J 3 bases, leaving 10 bases between the germline ends. The CDR3 spans 14 residues. CDR1 and CDR2 (germline): SGHVS, FQNEAQ. The CDR3 is CASSLGGEFYEQYF. For the CDR3, the DNA is TGTGCCAGCAGCTTAGGAGGGGAGTTCTACGAGCAGTACTTC.

This clonotype has more than one count but fewer than ten. The chain has TRBV6-6 and TRBJ1-5, with 8 positions matching TRBD1. Losses at the gene ends were 5 bases for V and 8 bases for J; bases not matched to a gene: 11. The germline gives CDR1 MNHNY, CDR2 SVGAGI (reference sequence). The CDR3 extends over 15 amino acids. CDR3 bases: TGTGCCAGCAGTGTGGGACAGGCTTTAGCCGAGCCCCAGCATTTT. Amino acids: CASSVGQALAEPQHF.

V usage is TRBV9 and J usage is TRBJ1-2; D remains unclear. The CDR3 has 14 residues. In germline, CDR1 is SGDLS, CDR2 YYNGEE. V lost 4 bases and J 4 bases, leaving 14 bases between the germline ends. This CDR3 is CASSHSTSGYGYTF. As DNA, the CDR3 is TGTGCCAGCAGCCATTCGACATCCGGCTATGGCTACACCTTC.

V and J are TRBV29-1 and TRBJ2-7; D is tentatively TRBD1 or TRBD2 (5 bases each). Germline values: CDR1 SQVTM, CDR2 ANQGSEA. The ends were cut back, 4 bases at V and 0 bases at J, with 10 bases in the middle. The CDR3 has 13 residues. The CDR3 loop is CSVVYGTSYEQYF. CDR3 nucleotides: TGCAGCGTTGTATACGGGACCTCCTACGAGCAGTACTTC.

The chain recombines TRBV7-8 with TRBJ2-3; D unclear. The germline CDR1 and CDR2 sequences are SGHVS and FQNEAQ. This CDR3 contains 13 residues. V shed 4 bases and J shed 5 bases, with 10 bases lying between them. The CDR3 DNA sequence: TGTGCCAGCAGCTCTCTTAGTGGAGATACGCAGTATTTT. Protein sequence: CASSSLSGDTQYF.

This chain links TRBV6-1 with TRBJ2-7, with unresolved D. Trimming left V 6 bases short and J 0 bases short, with 21 bases between. The germline gives CDR1 MNHNS, CDR2 SASEGT. CDR3 length: 17 residues. The CDR3 sequence is CASSLTGVGRYSYEQYF. As DNA, the CDR3 is TGTGCCAGCAGCCTCACGGGCGTTGGCCGTTACTCCTACGAGCAGTACTTC.

This clonotype has just a few counts. This chain connects TRBV7-6 to TRBJ1-1; tentatively, D is TRBD1 (6 bases). Germline V lookup: CDR1 SGHVS, CDR2 FNYEAQ. The CDR3 extends over 13 amino acids. Trimming removed 8 bases from V and 2 bases from J, with 12 bases in between. For the CDR3, the DNA is TGTGCCAGCTCGGGGGGGCCTAACACTGAAGCTTTCTTT. It yields the protein CASSGGPNTEAFF.

V is TRBV29-1 and J is TRBJ2-1; D ambiguous. Trimming took off 5 bases at V and 8 bases at J, with 25 bases between the two ends. The CDR3 is made up of 16 amino acids. Germline V CDR1 and CDR2: SQVTM, ANQGSEA. CDR3 DNA: TGCAGCGTTCTTCATTTAGCCTCGCATGTGGTCGATGAGCAGTTCTTC. It translates to CSVLHLASHVVDEQFF.

The chain carries TRBV10-3 and TRBJ2-1; D is perhaps TRBD1 or TRBD2 (5 bases each). Germline values: CDR1 ENHRY, CDR2 SYGVKD. V shed 6 bases and J shed 8 bases, with 26 bases lying between them. The CDR3 runs to 17 residues. CDR3 loop: CAISPTLGVSSMDEQFF. CDR3 DNA sequence: TGTGCCATCAGCCCCACTTTGGGGGTAAGCTCGATGGATGAGCAGTTCTTC.

The chain joins TRBV6-5 to TRBJ2-3, with 9 bases matching TRBD2. CDR3 length: 16 residues. J lost 2 bases, V lost 2 bases, and 5 bases had no gene match. Germline-derived CDR1 and CDR2 are MNHEY and SVGAGI. The CDR3 nucleotides are TGTGCCAGCAGTTACCAAGCGGGGGGATACACAGATACGCAGTATTTT. Protein: CASSYQAGGYTDTQYF.

The V gene is TRBV7-8, the J gene TRBJ2-3; unclear D gene. Trimming removed 5 bases from V and 1 base from J, with 7 bases in between. Looked up from germline, CDR1 is SGHVS and CDR2 is FQNEAQ. This CDR3 has 13 residues. CDR3 in DNA: TGTGCCAGCAGCCCGGCGGGCACAGATACGCAGTATTTT. The encoded protein is CASSPAGTDTQYF.